Presented here are 31 T cell receptor beta chains from one specimen sequenced in a study of shared clonotypes between healthy human individuals. The assay was immunoSEQ multiplex PCR, and TCRdb's table has in-frame clones only and misses some. The data hold roughly 2 million clones, with approximately 94% observed a single time. Sequences were obtained from naive CD4+ T cells sorted from blood. Stated subset: CD45RA+ positively selected. The receptors originated from a man aged 18 to 30 in good health.

This clone was picked up one time. The J gene is TRBJ1-6, the V gene TRBV18; maybe TRBD1 (5 bases). The CDR3 runs 15 residues. V lost 0 bases and J 6 bases, leaving 9 bases between the germline ends. CDR1 is KGHSH and CDR2 is LQKENI in the germline V gene. CDR3 sequence: CASSPPKGVNSPLHF. CDR3 nucleotide sequence: TGTGCCAGCTCACCACCGAAAGGGGTTAATTCACCCCTCCACTTT.

The genes are TRBV5-5 and TRBJ2-5; no definite D call. Trimming removed 1 base at V and 7 bases at J, with 8 bases between. Per the germline V gene, CDR1 is SGHKS and CDR2 is YYEKEE (reference sequence). CDR3 length equals 12 residues. CDR3 residues: CASSLTGGTQYF. The CDR3 DNA reads TGTGCCAGCAGCTTGACTGGCGGGACCCAGTACTTC.

Only one count was recorded for this clone. Other DNA sequences of this sample code for an identical CDR3. The V gene is TRBV18, the J gene TRBJ1-3; unclear D gene. The V gene's germline CDR1 is KGHSH and CDR2 LQKENI. The CDR3 is made up of 14 amino acids. V lost 2 bases and J 2 bases, leaving 7 bases between the germline ends. The CDR3 DNA reads as TGTGCCAGCTCACCAGGCGGTACTGGAAACACCATATATTTT. Amino acids: CASSPGGTGNTIYF. The variable domain in full, with the rest retrieved from reference TRBV18 and TRBJ1-3, is NAGVMQNPRHLVRRRGQEARLRCSPMKGHSHVYWYRQLPEEGLKFMVYLQKENIIDESGMPKERFSAEFPKEGPSILRIQQVVRGDSAAYFCASSPGGTGNTIYFGEGSWLTVV.

V is TRBV4-1 and J is TRBJ1-6; D is unclear. Trimming left V 0 bases short and J 7 bases short, with 16 bases between. From germline, CDR1 is MGHRA and CDR2 YSYEKL. The CDR3 has 17 residues. CDR3: CASSQEPVGEWNSPLHF. In DNA, the CDR3 is TGCGCCAGCAGCCAAGAACCAGTCGGGGAGTGGAATTCACCCCTCCACTTT.

The chain uses TRBV19 and TRBJ2-3; a possible D gene is TRBD2 (6 bases). V lost 7 bases to trimming and J lost 1 base, with 9 bases between them. Germline assignment: CDR1 LNHDA and CDR2 SQIVND (reference sequence). The CDR3 has 13 residues. Here the CDR3 DNA reads TGTGCCAGTACGGCTAGCGGCACAGATACGCAGTATTTT. Translating it yields CASTASGTDTQYF.

This rearrangement joins TRBV7-2 to TRBJ2-7; 7 positions agree with TRBD1. The CDR3 totals 17 residues. Germline V lookup: CDR1 SGHTA, CDR2 FQGNSA. The trim removed 1 base at V and 2 bases at J, leaving 11 bases unmatched. The CDR3 loop reads CASSLVGLQGETYEQYF. CDR3 nucleotide sequence: TGTGCCAGCAGCTTAGTAGGTCTGCAGGGGGAGACCTACGAGCAGTACTTC.

This chain uses TRBV7-8 with TRBJ1-4; D is undetermined. CDR1 is SGHVS, CDR2 FQNEAQ, per germline. V was cut by 2 bases and J by 2 bases, with 15 bases left in between. This CDR3 region has 17 residues. The CDR3: CASSLRPLRGTNEKLFF. The CDR3, as DNA: TGTGCCAGCAGCTTACGTCCCCTCAGAGGGACTAATGAAAAACTGTTTTTT.

The rearrangement joins TRBV2 to TRBJ1-2; D is uncertain. Germline CDR1 SNHLY, CDR2 FYNNEI. Trimming took off 0 bases at V and 6 bases at J, with 5 bases between the two ends. This CDR3 contains 12 residues. CDR3 protein: CASSEAGNGYTF. DNA of the CDR3: TGTGCCAGCAGTGAAGCAGGGAATGGCTACACCTTC.

At least ten counts were recorded for this clone. This chain connects TRBV6-5 to TRBJ2-7; 13 bases align to TRBD2. The V and J ends lost 4 bases and 7 bases, in that order; junction bases with no gene match: 10. CDR1 and CDR2 from the germline V gene are MNHEY and SVGAGI. The CDR3 extends over 16 amino acids. CDR3: CASSSRLAGGLLEQYF. As DNA, the CDR3 is TGTGCCAGCAGTTCGCGACTAGCGGGGGGTCTCCTGGAGCAGTACTTC.

The rearrangement joins TRBV6-5 to TRBJ1-2; D is undetermined. Germline CDR1 reads MNHEY; CDR2 reads SVGAGI. The CDR3 sequence is 14 residues long. V was pared by 2 bases and J by 6 bases, with 13 bases between. This chain's CDR3 is CASSYGSAANGYTF. In nucleotides, the CDR3 is TGTGCCAGCAGTTACGGGTCGGCAGCCAATGGCTACACCTTC.

CDR3: CASSLETPTTGELFF. The CDR3 DNA sequence: TGTGCCAGCAGTTTGGAGACACCTACCACCGGGGAGCTGTTTTTT. This rearrangement joins TRBV27 to TRBJ2-2; the D is unclear. This CDR3 has 15 residues. Germline CDR1 is MNHEY and CDR2 is SMNVEV (reference sequence). The V gene lost 3 bases and the J gene lost 4 bases, with 12 bases spanning the gap.

This rearrangement joins TRBV5-1 to TRBJ2-3; no clear D. The CDR3 is 12 residues long. V lost 4 bases and J 11 bases, leaving 14 bases between the germline ends. CDR1 and CDR2 from the germline V gene are SGHRS and YFSETQ. Here the CDR3 reads CASSTEGSGQYF. As DNA, the CDR3 is TGCGCCAGCAGCACGGAAGGGTCGGGGCAGTATTTT.

The chain couples TRBV6-5 to TRBJ1-1; 11 bases are a match to TRBD1. CDR1 is MNHEY, CDR2 SVGAGI, per germline. The CDR3 covers 15 residues. Losses at the gene ends were 5 bases for V and 5 bases for J; bases not matched to a gene: 7. The CDR3 DNA reads as TGTGCCAGCAGTAGGACAGGGGGCCGGGGGACTGAAGCTTTCTTT. As protein: CASSRTGGRGTEAFF.

This chain uses TRBV6-6 with TRBJ1-2; D is undetermined. V gave up 4 bases and J gave up 10 bases, with 19 bases separating them. The CDR3 length is 14 residues. Germline lookup yields CDR1 MNHNY and CDR2 SVGAGI (reference sequence). The CDR3 loop is CASSLATSTGIYTF. For the CDR3, the DNA is TGTGCCAGCAGTTTAGCGACCTCAACGGGCATCTACACCTTC.

This chain joins TRBV2 and TRBJ2-7; D tentatively fits TRBD1 or TRBD2 (5 bases each). This CDR3 comprises 15 residues. Germline V lookup: CDR1 SNHLY, CDR2 FYNNEI. The V end was cut by 7 bases, the J end by 4 bases, with 20 bases between. CDR3 DNA sequence: TGTGCCAGCACCGGCGAGGGGTCTAGACGTTACGAGCAGTACTTC. Amino acid sequence: CASTGEGSRRYEQYF.

This sequence joins TRBV6-1 and TRBJ2-3; TRBD1 matches at 8 bases. Looked up from germline, CDR1 is MNHNS and CDR2 is SASEGT. Unmatched junction bases numbered 5, after V lost 6 bases and J lost 6 bases. CDR3 length: 13 amino acids. CDR3 nucleotide sequence: TGTGCCAGCAGGGCAGGGGGCCCCGATACGCAGTATTTT. Translation gives CASRAGGPDTQYF.

The chain joins TRBV2 to TRBJ2-3; 7 bases fit TRBD2. This CDR3 contains 13 residues. V shed 7 bases and J 0 bases; nucleotides not matched to a gene: 1. Germline V gives CDR1 SNHLY, CDR2 FYNNEI. The CDR3 region is CASKRGSTDTQYF. Written as DNA, the CDR3 is TGTGCCAGCAAGCGGGGTAGCACAGATACGCAGTATTTT. Variable domain in full (rest from reference TRBV2 and TRBJ2-3): EPEVTQTPSHQVTQMGQEVILRCVPISNHLYFYWYRQILGQKVEFLVSFYNNEISEKSEIFDDQFSVERPDGSNFTLKIRSTKLEDSAMYFCASKRGSTDTQYFGPGTRLTVL.

The chain joins TRBV7-2 to TRBJ1-3, with D hard to call. Germline CDR1 reads SGHTA; CDR2 reads FQGNSA. Trimming cost V 5 bases and J 4 bases, with 9 bases left between them. The length of the CDR3 is 13 residues. Here the CDR3 reads CASSLEIGNTIYF. The DNA for the CDR3 is TGTGCCAGCAGCCTCGAGATCGGAAACACCATATATTTT.

This rearrangement joins TRBV5-1 to TRBJ1-4; D is possibly TRBD1 (6 bases). Germline values: CDR1 SGHRS, CDR2 YFSETQ. The V and J ends lost 0 bases and 14 bases respectively, with 26 bases between them. This CDR3 is built from 17 residues. The CDR3 reads CASSLDRETQPRKSLFF. CDR3 nucleotide sequence: TGCGCCAGCAGCTTGGACAGGGAGACCCAACCGCGGAAGAGCCTGTTTTTT.

The chain is built from TRBV5-1 and TRBJ1-6, with TRBD1 matching over 8 bases. V lost 5 bases to trimming and J lost 2 bases; unmatched junction nucleotides: 9. CDR3 size: 17 residues. Germline values: CDR1 SGHRS, CDR2 YFSETQ. CDR3 nucleotides: TGCGCCAGCAGTGGCCGTGAGACAGGGGCCTATAATTCACCCCTCCACTTT. The encoded protein is CASSGRETGAYNSPLHF.

The CDR3 region has the DNA TGTGCCAGCAGTTCCGAACCTGCGATCTATGGCTACACCTTC. Its protein product is CASSSEPAIYGYTF. This chain uses TRBV27 with TRBJ1-2; the D is unclear. The CDR3 contains 14 residues. Trimming shortened V by 4 bases and J by 4 bases, and 13 bases separated the two germline ends. CDR1 and CDR2 from the germline V gene are MNHEY and SMNVEV (reference sequence).

This chain links TRBV19 with TRBJ2-7; D ambiguous. Trimming left V 1 base short and J 2 bases short, with 9 bases between. The CDR3 is made up of 14 amino acids. The germline V gene encodes CDR1 LNHDA and CDR2 SQIVND (reference sequence). The CDR3 sequence is CASSIGPAPYEQYF. DNA of the CDR3: TGTGCCAGTAGTATAGGGCCGGCCCCCTACGAGCAGTACTTC.

The CDR3 DNA follows: TGTGCCAGCACCCAGGGGGGAAACACCATATATTTT. It translates to CASTQGGNTIYF. V is TRBV28 and J is TRBJ1-3; maybe TRBD1 (6 bases). CDR3 size: 12 residues. The germline gives CDR1 MDHEN, CDR2 SYDVKM. V was cut by 7 bases and J by 4 bases, with 8 bases left in between. The variable domain in full, with the rest retrieved from reference TRBV28 and TRBJ1-3, is DVKVTQSSRYLVKRTGEKVFLECVQDMDHENMFWYRQDPGLGLRLIYFSYDVKMKEKGDIPEGYSVSREKKERFSLILESASTNQTSMYLCASTQGGNTIYFGEGSWLTVV.

Note on this clone: Other DNA variants within this sample encode the same CDR3. The rearrangement uses TRBV7-2 and TRBJ2-7; D is ambiguous. The CDR3 extends over 11 amino acids. With 6 bases removed from V and 0 bases from J, the gap between germline ends came to 3 bases. CDR1 and CDR2 from the germline V gene are SGHTA and FQGNSA. CDR3 nucleotides: TGTGCCAGCAGTTTCTCCTACGAGCAGTACTTC. Its translation: CASSFSYEQYF.

This clone is a singleton in its sample. The sample holds other DNA sequences that translate to the same CDR3. The chain combines TRBV9 with TRBJ2-3; D is unresolved. The CDR3 contains 14 residues. Trimming pared 0 bases from V and 0 bases from J, leaving 5 bases between. From germline, CDR1 is SGDLS and CDR2 YYNGEE. CDR3: CASSVGPSTDTQYF. Here the CDR3 DNA reads TGTGCCAGCAGCGTAGGGCCTAGCACAGATACGCAGTATTTT.

V gene TRBV12-5 combines with J gene TRBJ2-3; D not certain. CDR3 length: 13 residues. V dropped 6 bases and J dropped 6 bases, with 13 bases sitting between them. From germline, CDR1 is LGHNT and CDR2 FRNRAP. CDR3 DNA sequence: TGTGCTAGTGGCAAGACACGCTCGGATACGCAGTATTTT. Protein: CASGKTRSDTQYF.

The chain carries TRBV28 and TRBJ2-5; D tentatively reads TRBD1 or TRBD2 (6 bases each). The length of the CDR3 is 14 residues. The ends were cut back, 7 bases at V and 5 bases at J, with 17 bases in the middle. Germline V gives CDR1 MDHEN, CDR2 SYDVKM. The CDR3 spells CASTSRGLGETQYF. The CDR3 DNA follows: TGTGCCAGCACCTCCCGGGGGCTAGGGGAGACCCAGTACTTC.

The chain has TRBV11-2 and TRBJ2-7; 13 bases match TRBD2. Germline assignment: CDR1 SGHAT and CDR2 FQNNGV. V shed 2 bases and J 0 bases; nucleotides not matched to a gene: 7. CDR3 length: 18 residues. Here the CDR3 DNA reads TGTGCCAGCAGCTTACGGACTAGCGGGAGTTTTAGCTCCTACGAGCAGTACTTC. Translated, it gives CASSLRTSGSFSSYEQYF.

A note on this clone: This sample also contains other DNA sequences that code for the same CDR3. This chain joins TRBV5-1 and TRBJ2-3; TRBD1 might be the D (5 bases). Trimming cost V 0 bases and J 2 bases, with 10 bases left between them. Per the germline V gene, CDR1 is SGHRS and CDR2 is YFSETQ. The CDR3 runs 15 residues. The CDR3 coding sequence is TGCGCCAGCAGCTTGGGACAGACATCCACAGATACGCAGTATTTT. This gives the protein CASSLGQTSTDTQYF.

V gene TRBV30 combines with J gene TRBJ2-1, with 8 bases lining up with TRBD1. CDR3 length equals 12 residues. J was trimmed by 6 bases and V by 4 bases; bases with no gene match: 2. Germline values: CDR1 GTSNPN, CDR2 SVGIG (reference sequence). The CDR3 protein is CAWTDRGNEQFF. CDR3 nucleotides: TGTGCCTGGACTGACAGGGGCAATGAGCAGTTCTTC. The complete variable domain, with remaining parts taken from reference TRBV30 and TRBJ2-1, reads SQTIHQWPATLVQPVGSPLSLECTVEGTSNPNLYWYRQAAGRGLQLLFYSVGIGQISSEVPQNLSASRPQDRQFILSSKKLLLSDSGFYLCAWTDRGNEQFFGPGTRLTVL.

V and J are TRBV29-1 and TRBJ1-2; a possible D gene is TRBD1 (5 bases). Germline CDR1 is SQVTM and CDR2 is ANQGSEA. Trimming stripped 1 base from V and 6 bases from J, with 15 bases between. The CDR3 has 14 amino acids. The CDR3 DNA reads TGCAGCGTTGAAGCCGGGACGTCCCTTAATGGCTACACCTTC. Translated: CSVEAGTSLNGYTF.